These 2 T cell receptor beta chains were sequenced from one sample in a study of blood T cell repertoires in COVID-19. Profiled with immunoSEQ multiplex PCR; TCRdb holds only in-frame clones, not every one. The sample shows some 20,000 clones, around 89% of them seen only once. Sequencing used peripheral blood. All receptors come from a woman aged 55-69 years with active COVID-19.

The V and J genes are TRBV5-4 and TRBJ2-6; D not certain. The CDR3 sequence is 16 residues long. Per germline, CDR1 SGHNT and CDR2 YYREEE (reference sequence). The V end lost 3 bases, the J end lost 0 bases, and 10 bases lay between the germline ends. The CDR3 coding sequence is TGTGCCAGCAGCTCAAATTACAGCTCTGGGGCCAACGTCCTGACTTTC. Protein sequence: CASSSNYSSGANVLTF.

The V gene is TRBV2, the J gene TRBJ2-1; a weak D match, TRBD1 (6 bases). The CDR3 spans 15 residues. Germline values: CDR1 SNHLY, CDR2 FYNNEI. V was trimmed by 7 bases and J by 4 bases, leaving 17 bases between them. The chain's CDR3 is CASKTGTLSYNEQFF. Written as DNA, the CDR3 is TGTGCCAGCAAAACCGGGACACTAAGTTACAATGAGCAGTTCTTC.